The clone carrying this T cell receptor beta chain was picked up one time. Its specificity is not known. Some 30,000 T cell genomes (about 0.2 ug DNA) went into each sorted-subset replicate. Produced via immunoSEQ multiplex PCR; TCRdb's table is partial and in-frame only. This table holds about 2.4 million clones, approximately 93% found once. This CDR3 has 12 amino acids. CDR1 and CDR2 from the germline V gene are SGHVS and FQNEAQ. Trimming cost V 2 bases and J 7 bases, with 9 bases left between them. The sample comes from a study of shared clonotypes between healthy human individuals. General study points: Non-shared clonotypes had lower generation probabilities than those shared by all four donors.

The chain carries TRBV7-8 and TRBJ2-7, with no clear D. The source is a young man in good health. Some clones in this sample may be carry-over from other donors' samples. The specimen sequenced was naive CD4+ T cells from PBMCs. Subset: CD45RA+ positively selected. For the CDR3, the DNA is TGTGCCAGCAGCTTAACTAATGGGGAGCAGTACTTC. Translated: CASSLTNGEQYF.